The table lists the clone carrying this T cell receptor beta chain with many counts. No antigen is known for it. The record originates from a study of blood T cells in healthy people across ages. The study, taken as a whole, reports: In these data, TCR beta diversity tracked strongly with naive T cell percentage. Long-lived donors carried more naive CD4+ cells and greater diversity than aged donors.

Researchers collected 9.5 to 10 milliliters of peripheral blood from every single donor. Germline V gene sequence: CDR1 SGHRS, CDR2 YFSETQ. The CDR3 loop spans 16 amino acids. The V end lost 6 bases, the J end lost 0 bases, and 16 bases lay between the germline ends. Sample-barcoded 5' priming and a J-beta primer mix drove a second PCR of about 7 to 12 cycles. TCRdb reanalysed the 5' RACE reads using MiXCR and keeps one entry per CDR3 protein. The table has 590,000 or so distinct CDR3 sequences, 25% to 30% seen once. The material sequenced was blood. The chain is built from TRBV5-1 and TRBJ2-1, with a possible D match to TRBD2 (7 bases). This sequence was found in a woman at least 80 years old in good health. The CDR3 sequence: CASKPGGAFSYNEQFF. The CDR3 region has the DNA TGCGCCAGCAAGCCTGGGGGGGCCTTCTCCTACAATGAGCAGTTCTTC.